This T cell receptor beta chain was identified in a study of CD8+ T cells in alopecia areata. Looking at the study overall: For the treated group, dosing was oral tofacitinib at 5 to 10 mg twice daily. Regarding the study as a whole: Relative to mice, TCR sharing across patients was less clear, a difference possibly HLA-related. Higher clonality than in normal scalp was seen in lesional scalp, especially alopecia totalis/universalis.

RNA was isolated and reverse transcribed to cDNA, the sequencing template. Profiling relied on immunoSEQ multiplex PCR, and the TCRdb table lists in-frame clones only, not all of them. The sample consists of about 220,000 clones, around three fifths of them appearing once. In its sample, this clone was seen many times. The antigen is unknown. The germline gives CDR1 SGHAT, CDR2 FQNNGV. The V end was cut by 5 bases, the J end by 0 bases, with 10 bases between. The CDR3 consists of 14 residues. Treatment of the sample: oral pan-JAK inhibitor, 5-10 mg twice daily. Those with alopecia areata gave lesional scalp punch biopsies and peripheral blood.

The chain combines TRBV11-2 with TRBJ1-1; tentatively, D is TRBD1 (5 bases). This TCR was sampled from a human donor with alopecia areata. The sample consisted of CD4+ T cells sorted from blood, taken at week 4, from a patient treated with tofacitinib. CDR3 DNA sequence: TGTGCCAGCAGCACTACAGGAGTGAACACTGAAGCTTTCTTT. The encoded protein is CASSTTGVNTEAFF.